Below, 27 T cell receptor beta chains from the same sample are listed, as sequenced in a study of CD8+ T cells in alopecia areata. After isolation, RNA underwent reverse transcription to generate cDNA as the sequencing template. The table came from immunoSEQ multiplex PCR; TCRdb's copy has only in-frame clones and leaves some out. The sample shows tens of thousands of clones, around 80% of them seen only once. Sequencing was done on a sample of NKG2D-low CD8+ T cells sorted from blood. The receptors originated from a human donor with alopecia areata.

A note on this clone: Other nucleotide sequences from this sample produce the same CDR3. CDR3 nucleotides: TGCGCCAGCAGCTTGGCTCCGGGTAGCAATCAGCCCCAGCATTTT. This translates into CASSLAPGSNQPQHF. The chain has TRBV5-1 and TRBJ1-5; no clear D gene. Trimming shortened V by 0 bases and J by 0 bases, and 7 bases separated the two germline ends. The CDR3 is 15 amino acids. Germline V gene data show CDR1 as SGHRS and CDR2 as YFSETQ. The entire variable domain, with the rest obtained from reference TRBV5-1 and TRBJ1-5, is as follows: KAGVTQTPRYLIKTRGQQVTLSCSPISGHRSVSWYQQTPGQGLQFLFEYFSETQRNKGNFPGRFSGRQFSNSRSEMNVSTLELGDSALYLCASSLAPGSNQPQHFGDGTRLSIL.

This clone was seen only once. In DNA form, the CDR3 reads TGTGCCAGCAGCTACGGGACAGGGGAGGGCCAGTACTTC. Protein product: CASSYGTGEGQYF. This chain joins TRBV5-6 and TRBJ2-5; 10 bases line up with TRBD1. Trimming cost V 3 bases and J 10 bases; bases outside gene matches: 6. Germline-derived CDR1 and CDR2 are SGHDT and YYEEEE. This CDR3 is built from 13 residues.

The gene calls are TRBV7-9 and TRBJ2-1; no clear D gene. CDR3 size: 11 residues. V was shortened by 5 bases and J by 9 bases, with 8 bases between the two germline ends. CDR1 is SEHNR, CDR2 FQNEAQ, per germline (reference sequence). This chain's CDR3 is CASSREGEQFF. As DNA, the CDR3 is TGTGCCAGCAGCAGGGAAGGTGAGCAGTTCTTC. Variable domain in full (rest from reference TRBV7-9 and TRBJ2-1): DTGVSQNPRHKITKRGQNVTFRCDPISEHNRLYWYRQTLGQGPEFLTYFQNEAQLEKSRLLSDRFSAERPKGSFSTLEIQRTEQGDSAMYLCASSREGEQFFGPGTRLTVL.

The rearrangement links TRBV7-8 to TRBJ1-5, with D possibly being TRBD1 (6 bases). This CDR3 comprises 15 residues. Trimming took 2 bases from V and 7 from J, leaving 15 bases between them. The germline V gene encodes CDR1 SGHVS and CDR2 FQNEAQ. CDR3 in amino acids: CASSLFGGAGQPQHF. CDR3 bases: TGTGCCAGCAGCTTATTCGGGGGCGCAGGCCAGCCCCAGCATTTT.

The rearrangement joins TRBV29-1 to TRBJ2-7, with D maybe TRBD2 (6 bases). Trimming took off 4 bases at V and 5 bases at J, with 18 bases between the two ends. This CDR3 has 14 amino acids. Germline CDR1 is SQVTM and CDR2 is ANQGSEA. This CDR3 is CSVGGDGLNDEQYF. The CDR3 DNA reads as TGCAGCGTTGGGGGGGATGGATTAAATGACGAGCAGTACTTC.

The chain employs TRBV23-1 and TRBJ2-4, with 9 bases lining up with TRBD1. TRBV23-1 is noted as an ORF with a role that remains uncertain. The CDR3 runs 16 residues. Trimming cost V 3 bases and J 6 bases; bases outside gene matches: 9. The CDR3 sequence is CASSHPRVDRGNIQYF. The CDR3 DNA sequence: TGCGCCAGCAGTCACCCCCGAGTGGACAGGGGAAACATTCAGTACTTC.

This rearrangement joins TRBV7-9 to TRBJ2-7; maybe TRBD1 (6 bases). This CDR3 is built from 16 residues. The germline gives CDR1 SEHNR, CDR2 FQNEAQ (reference sequence). The V and J ends lost 1 base and 2 bases respectively, with 15 bases between them. Here the CDR3 reads CASSLVGVQGPYEQYF. CDR3 sequence (DNA): TGTGCCAGCAGCTTAGTAGGGGTTCAGGGGCCCTACGAGCAGTACTTC.

The chain carries TRBV9 and TRBJ2-3; D call uncertain. The CDR3 contains 14 residues. Trimming removed 1 base from V and 2 bases from J, with 8 bases in between. The germline CDR1 and CDR2 sequences are SGDLS and YYNGEE. The CDR3 DNA is TGTGCCAGCAGCGTAAGTCCTAACACAGATACGCAGTATTTT. Its translation is CASSVSPNTDTQYF.

The V call is TRBV19, the J call TRBJ2-7; TRBD2 might be the D (6 bases). The V gene lost 7 bases and the J gene lost 3 bases, with 16 bases spanning the gap. Germline V CDR1 and CDR2: LNHDA, SQIVND (reference sequence). There are 14 residues in the CDR3. The CDR3 sequence is CASTPGTGNYEQYF. The DNA for the CDR3 is TGTGCCAGTACCCCCGGGACTGGAAACTACGAGCAGTACTTC.

This clone was observed a handful of times. The chain is built from TRBV7-9 and TRBJ2-5; a possible D gene is TRBD1 (6 bases). The ends were cut back, 2 bases at V and 5 bases at J, with 9 bases in the middle. The CDR3 covers 13 residues. Germline V gene data show CDR1 as SEHNR and CDR2 as FQNEAQ (reference sequence). The CDR3 bases are TGTGCCAGCAGCTTACAGGGGCTGGAGACCCAGTACTTC. This sequence encodes CASSLQGLETQYF.

The rearrangement uses TRBV7-2 and TRBJ2-7; D is possibly TRBD1 (5 bases). The CDR3 has 13 amino acids. Germline CDR1 and CDR2: SGHTA and FQGNSA. Trimming shortened V by 2 bases and J by 4 bases, and 9 bases separated the two germline ends. DNA of the CDR3: TGTGCCAGCAGCTTAACCCCAGGGTACGAGCAGTACTTC. It is translated as CASSLTPGYEQYF.

This chain connects TRBV27 to TRBJ2-5, with 9 bases lining up with TRBD1. V lost 5 bases and J lost 5; bases outside the gene matches: 6. CDR1 is MNHEY and CDR2 is SMNVEV in the germline V gene (reference sequence). The CDR3 sequence is 14 residues long. The CDR3: CASSPRDRAETQYF. Written as DNA, the CDR3 is TGTGCCAGCAGTCCAAGGGACAGGGCGGAGACCCAGTACTTC.

The gene calls are TRBV14 and TRBJ2-1; the D gene is possibly TRBD2 (6 bases). The CDR3 contains 15 residues. Per the germline V gene, CDR1 is SGHDN and CDR2 is FVKESK. Trimming left V 4 bases short and J 2 bases short, with 12 bases between. CDR3 nucleotide sequence: TGTGCCAGCAGCCCTTTAGCGGAAACCTACAATGAGCAGTTCTTC. This gives the protein CASSPLAETYNEQFF.

The V call is TRBV13, the J call TRBJ2-1, with D perhaps TRBD1 or TRBD2 (5 bases each). Germline loops: CDR1 PRHDT, CDR2 FYEKMQ (reference sequence). The CDR3 extends over 15 amino acids. Deletions cut 5 bases from V and 9 bases from J, with 20 bases between. The CDR3 sequence: CASSQAGTGEREQFF. The CDR3 DNA sequence: TGTGCCAGCAGCCAAGCCGGGACGGGCGAACGTGAGCAGTTCTTC. Full variable domain (missing parts from reference TRBV13 and TRBJ2-1): AAGVIQSPRHLIKEKRETATLKCYPIPRHDTVYWYQQGPGQDPQFLISFYEKMQSDKGSIPDRFSAQQFSDYHSELNMSSLELGDSALYFCASSQAGTGEREQFFGPGTRLTVL.

The chain couples TRBV5-1 to TRBJ2-1; 7 bases fit TRBD2. The CDR3 consists of 15 residues. The J segment lost 7 bases and the V segment lost 7 bases, leaving 14 bases of the junction unmatched. Germline V gene lookup returns CDR1 SGHRS and CDR2 YFSETQ. The CDR3 region is CASWEGLQRRNEQFF. The CDR3 nucleotides are TGCGCCAGCTGGGAGGGACTTCAGAGGCGGAATGAGCAGTTCTTC. The whole variable domain, filled in from reference TRBV5-1 and TRBJ2-1, reads KAGVTQTPRYLIKTRGQQVTLSCSPISGHRSVSWYQQTPGQGLQFLFEYFSETQRNKGNFPGRFSGRQFSNSRSEMNVSTLELGDSALYLCASWEGLQRRNEQFFGPGTRLTVL.

The chain recombines TRBV7-9 with TRBJ2-7; a possible D gene is TRBD1 (5 bases). The CDR3 is 12 amino acids. Trimming took off 6 bases at V and 3 bases at J, with 9 bases between the two ends. Germline CDR1 and CDR2: SEHNR and FQNEAQ (reference sequence). The CDR3 sequence is CASRRQNYEQYF. The CDR3 nucleotides read TGTGCCAGCAGGAGACAGAACTACGAGCAGTACTTC.

This clone was counted between two and nine times. The chain couples TRBV19 to TRBJ2-7; 11 bases line up with TRBD1. This CDR3 spans 13 amino acids. Losses at the gene ends were 6 bases for V and 6 bases for J; bases not matched to a gene: 4. Germline V gives CDR1 LNHDA, CDR2 SQIVND (reference sequence). The CDR3: CASSPGTGGEQYF. CDR3 DNA: TGTGCCAGTAGCCCCGGGACAGGGGGCGAGCAGTACTTC.

The chain recombines TRBV27 with TRBJ2-5; D call uncertain. V gave up 3 bases and J gave up 2 bases, with 7 bases separating them. In germline, CDR1 is MNHEY, CDR2 SMNVEV (reference sequence). The CDR3 loop spans 13 amino acids. The CDR3 region has the DNA TGTGCCAGCAGTTTGGCAGAGCAAGAGACCCAGTACTTC. Its translation: CASSLAEQETQYF.

This rearrangement joins TRBV2 to TRBJ1-2; D perhaps matches TRBD1 (5 bases). Per the germline V gene, CDR1 is SNHLY and CDR2 is FYNNEI. Trimming pared 1 base from V and 3 bases from J, leaving 12 bases between. The CDR3 runs 15 residues. CDR3 residues: CASSEVGSGHYGYTF. CDR3 DNA sequence: TGTGCCAGCAGTGAAGTCGGATCAGGGCACTATGGCTACACCTTC.

This clone showed up just once. The chain is built from TRBV14 and TRBJ2-7, with D perhaps being TRBD1 or TRBD2 (5 bases each). This CDR3 contains 13 residues. V was clipped by 1 base and J by 7 bases, with 11 bases between them. Germline-derived CDR1 and CDR2 are SGHDN and FVKESK. In DNA, the CDR3 is TGTGCCAGCAGCCAAGGGGGACCCCTGGAGCAGTACTTC. Residues: CASSQGGPLEQYF.

This clone has just a few counts. The V call is TRBV7-9, the J call TRBJ1-1; 7 positions match TRBD1. CDR1 is SEHNR, CDR2 FQNEAQ, per germline (reference sequence). CDR3 length: 14 residues. The ends lost 5 bases at V and 6 bases at J; junction bases unmatched: 9. The CDR3 coding sequence is TGTGCCAGCAGCCCCCCCCGACAGGGAGCTGAAGCTTTCTTT. Amino acids: CASSPPRQGAEAFF.

This sequence joins TRBV5-1 and TRBJ2-7; D call uncertain. Trimming removed 4 bases at V and 0 bases at J, with 2 bases between. This CDR3 region has 11 residues. The germline V gene encodes CDR1 SGHRS and CDR2 YFSETQ. The CDR3 DNA sequence: TGCGCCAGCAGCGACTCCTACGAGCAGTACTTC. Translation: CASSDSYEQYF.

The V call is TRBV30, the J call TRBJ2-7, with TRBD2 matching 16 bases. The CDR3 runs 15 residues. The germline gives CDR1 GTSNPN, CDR2 SVGIG (reference sequence). The ends lost 3 bases at V and 4 bases at J; junction bases unmatched: 3. In nucleotides, the CDR3 is TGTGCCTGGAGGGGACTAGCGGGGGGGCCGTACGAGCAGTACTTC. It yields the protein CAWRGLAGGPYEQYF.

This sequence joins TRBV29-1 and TRBJ2-1; 9 nucleotides agree with TRBD1. Losses at the gene ends were 0 bases for V and 4 bases for J; bases not matched to a gene: 16. The CDR3 is 19 amino acids. Germline V gene sequence: CDR1 SQVTM, CDR2 ANQGSEA. The CDR3 loop reads CSVEDILSGQGQRYNEQFF. CDR3 bases: TGCAGCGTTGAAGACATACTCTCGGGACAGGGTCAAAGATACAATGAGCAGTTCTTC.

This chain joins TRBV27 and TRBJ2-1; D might be TRBD1 (5 bases). CDR1 is MNHEY, CDR2 SMNVEV, per germline (reference sequence). Deletions cut 8 bases from V and 12 bases from J, with 14 bases between. This CDR3 has 11 residues. CDR3 in DNA: TGTGCCAGCGGGGCCGACTTCGGGCAGTTCTTC. Translated, it gives CASGADFGQFF.

The V gene is TRBV28, the J gene TRBJ1-1; D is ambiguous. This CDR3 spans 11 amino acids. The V gene's germline CDR1 is MDHEN and CDR2 SYDVKM. V was shortened by 3 bases and J by 11 bases, with 10 bases between the two germline ends. CDR3 amino acids: CASSFLGWAFF. Here the CDR3 DNA reads TGTGCCAGCAGTTTTCTGGGGTGGGCTTTCTTT.

This chain links TRBV27 with TRBJ2-5, with 10 bases that match TRBD2. The germline V gene has CDR1 MNHEY and CDR2 SMNVEV (reference sequence). This CDR3 has 15 residues. J was trimmed by 4 bases and V by 4 bases; bases with no gene match: 6. CDR3 sequence: CASSYGTSVRETQYF. The CDR3 DNA reads TGTGCCAGCAGTTACGGGACTAGCGTTAGAGAGACCCAGTACTTC.